This entry is about one T cell receptor beta chain. Its antigen is unknown. This sample stems from a study of cytotoxic CD8 clonotypes in ibrutinib-treated CLL. Study details: Overall, approximately 25 responses were partial and 2 complete; following median roughly six years, roughly 15 patients stayed remitted and 12 progressed. Per sample, productive templates averaged almost 260,000 and productive rearrangements averaged 94,082. Study observations and caveats: Higher clonality was seen at ibrutinib response and a return toward baseline at progression.

Germline CDR1 is LNHDA and CDR2 is SQIVND (reference sequence). The ends were cut back, 4 bases at V and 2 bases at J, with 8 bases in the middle. The CDR3 spans 13 residues. TCRdb keeps only in-frame clones here, not all; method: immunoSEQ multiplex PCR. The sample consists of tens of thousands of clones, over 55% of them appearing once. This rearrangement joins TRBV19 to TRBJ2-5; possible D gene TRBD2, 5 bases. Sequenced here: PBMCs, sampled after 24 months of ibrutinib treatment. The receptor was derived from a human donor with chronic lymphocytic leukemia. CDR3 bases: TGTGCCAGTAGTAGCGGGTCTCAAGAGACCCAGTACTTC. The encoded protein is CASSSGSQETQYF.